The subject of this entry is one T cell receptor beta chain. TCRdb keeps only in-frame clones here, not all; method: immunoSEQ multiplex PCR. The sample shows some 130,000 clones, 85% to 90% of them seen only once. The data originate from a study of radiation and T cells in renal cell carcinoma. Indicated time point: blood 2 weeks post-SBRT. Specified treatment: 15 Gy SBRT to primary tumor, nephrectomy 4 weeks later. Germline V gives CDR1 SGHNT, CDR2 YENEEA. The ends were cut back, 5 bases at V and 6 bases at J, with 14 bases in the middle. The CDR3 is 14 residues long. The rearrangement links TRBV11-3 to TRBJ2-1, with D tentatively TRBD2 (6 bases). The receptor was isolated from a woman in her 70s with renal cell carcinoma. Source: blood, taken from a patient whose treatment included radiotherapy and nephrectomy. Here the CDR3 DNA reads TGTGCCAGCAGCCACGTAACGCGGGGCAATGAGCAGTTCTTC. This gives the protein CASSHVTRGNEQFF. Full variable domain (rest looked up from reference TRBV11-3 and TRBJ2-1): EAGVVQSPRYKIIEKKQPVAFWCNPISGHNTLYWYLQNLGQGPELLIRYENEEAVDDSQLPKDRFSAERLKGVDSTLKIQPAELGDSAVYLCASSHVTRGNEQFFGPGTRLTVL.